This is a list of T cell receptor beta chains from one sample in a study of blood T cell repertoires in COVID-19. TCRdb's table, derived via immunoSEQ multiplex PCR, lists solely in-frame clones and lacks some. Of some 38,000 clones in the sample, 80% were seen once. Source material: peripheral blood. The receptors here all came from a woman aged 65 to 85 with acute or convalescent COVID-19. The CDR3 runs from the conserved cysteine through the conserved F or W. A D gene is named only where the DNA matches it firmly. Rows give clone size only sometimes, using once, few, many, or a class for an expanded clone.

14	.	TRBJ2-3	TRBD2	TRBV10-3	CAITSDSGGDTQYF	TGTGCCATCACCTCCGACTCGGGGGGGGATACGCAGTATTTT
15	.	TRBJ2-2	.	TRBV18	CASSPNRASTGELFF	TGTGCCAGCTCACCCAACAGGGCGTCCACCGGGGAGCTGTTTTTT
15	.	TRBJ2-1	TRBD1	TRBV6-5	CASSYSGTGLNEQFF	TGTGCCAGCAGTTACTCCGGGACAGGGTTGAATGAGCAGTTCTTC
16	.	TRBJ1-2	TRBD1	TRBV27	CASSLYWGQGASGYTF	TGTGCCAGCAGTTTATATTGGGGACAGGGGGCGAGTGGCTACACCTTC
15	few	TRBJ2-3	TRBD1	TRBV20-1	CSASRSGGSTDTQYF	TGCAGTGCTAGTCGGTCAGGGGGATCCACAGATACGCAGTATTTT
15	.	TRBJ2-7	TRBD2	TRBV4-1	CASSHRAGVAYEQYF	TGCGCCAGCAGCCATAGAGCGGGAGTGGCCTACGAGCAGTACTTC
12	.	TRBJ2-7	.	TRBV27	CASSPNRYEQYF	TGTGCCAGCAGTCCCAACAGATACGAGCAGTACTTC
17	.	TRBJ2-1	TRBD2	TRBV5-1	CASSYLGLAGGSNEQFF	TGCGCCAGCAGCTATCTGGGACTAGCGGGGGGCTCCAATGAGCAGTTCTTC
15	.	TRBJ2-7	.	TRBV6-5	CATCRSGGMGYEQYF	TGTGCCACCTGCCGTTCTGGGGGGATGGGCTACGAGCAGTACTTC
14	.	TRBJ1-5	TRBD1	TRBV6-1	CASSWTLQGQPQHF	TGTGCCAGCAGTTGGACCCTACAGGGGCAGCCCCAGCATTTT
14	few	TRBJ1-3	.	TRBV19	CASRETESGNTIYF	TGTGCCAGTAGGGAGACCGAGTCTGGAAACACCATATATTTT
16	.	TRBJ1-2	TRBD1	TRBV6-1	CASSVRFAGTGAGYTF	TGTGCCAGCAGTGTCCGATTTGCTGGGACAGGTGCCGGCTACACCTTC
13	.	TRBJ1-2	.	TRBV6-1	CASSEGGSYGYTF	TGTGCCAGCAGTGAAGGGGGCAGTTATGGCTACACCTTC
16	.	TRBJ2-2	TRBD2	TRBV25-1	CASTAPGTSGTGELFF	TGTGCCAGCACCGCTCCCGGGACTAGCGGGACCGGGGAGCTGTTTTTT
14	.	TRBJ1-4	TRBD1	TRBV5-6	CASSPGTGNEKLFF	TGTGCCAGCAGCCCCGGGACAGGGAATGAAAAACTGTTTTTT
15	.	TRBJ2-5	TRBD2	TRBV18	CASSRTSGVQETQYF	TGTGCCAGCTCCCGGACTAGCGGGGTACAAGAGACCCAGTACTTC
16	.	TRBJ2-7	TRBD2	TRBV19	CASSTQSTSGSYEQYF	TGTGCCAGTAGTACACAATCCACTAGCGGGAGTTACGAGCAGTACTTC
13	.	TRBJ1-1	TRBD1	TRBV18	CASSGTGGTEAFF	TGTGCCAGCTCAGGGACAGGGGGCACTGAAGCTTTCTTT
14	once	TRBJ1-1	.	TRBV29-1	CSGNLLTLNTEAFF	TGCAGCGGTAACCTATTGACACTGAACACTGAAGCTTTCTTT
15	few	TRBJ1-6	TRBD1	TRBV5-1	CASSLAGQGNSPLHF	TGCGCCAGCAGCTTGGCGGGACAGGGAAATTCACCCCTCCACTTT
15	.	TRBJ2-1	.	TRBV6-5	CASSSSGLANNEQFF	TGTGCCAGCAGCTCTTCGGGGCTAGCGAACAATGAGCAGTTCTTC
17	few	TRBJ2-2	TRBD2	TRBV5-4	CASSPTPGLAGTGELFF	TGTGCCAGCAGCCCCACCCCGGGACTAGCGGGCACCGGGGAGCTGTTTTTT
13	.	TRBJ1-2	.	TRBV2	CASSDDRFYGYTF	TGTGCCAGCAGTGATGACAGGTTTTATGGCTACACCTTC
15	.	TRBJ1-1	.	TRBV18	CASSPPGREHTEAFF	TGTGCCAGCTCACCCCCCGGGAGGGAACACACTGAAGCTTTCTTT
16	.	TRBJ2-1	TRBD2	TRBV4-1	CASSLTSGSFYNEQFF	TGCGCCAGCAGCCTAACCAGCGGGAGCTTCTACAATGAGCAGTTCTTC
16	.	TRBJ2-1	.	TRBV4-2	CASSQPGGDPYNEQFF	TGTGCCAGCAGCCAGCCCGGCGGGGACCCCTACAATGAGCAGTTCTTC
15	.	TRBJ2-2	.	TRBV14	CASSQARGFGGELFF	TGTGCCAGCAGCCAAGCAAGGGGGTTTGGCGGGGAGCTGTTTTTT
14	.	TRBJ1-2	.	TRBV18	CASSPWDNTFGYTF	TGTGCCAGCTCACCTTGGGACAATACGTTTGGCTACACCTTC
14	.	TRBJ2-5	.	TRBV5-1	CASSFIAGIETQYF	TGCGCCAGCAGCTTTATTGCGGGGATAGAGACCCAGTACTTC
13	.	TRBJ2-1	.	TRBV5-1	CASSLNTNNEQFF	TGCGCCAGCAGCTTGAACACTAACAATGAGCAGTTCTTC
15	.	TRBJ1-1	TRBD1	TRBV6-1	CASSDPGQGITEAFF	TGTGCCAGCAGTGATCCGGGACAGGGAATAACTGAAGCTTTCTTT
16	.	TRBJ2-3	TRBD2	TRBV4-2	CASSPGLATSTDTQYF	TGTGCCAGCAGCCCCGGACTAGCGACAAGCACAGATACGCAGTATTTT
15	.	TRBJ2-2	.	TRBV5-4	CASSRDIGNTGELFF	TGTGCCAGCAGCCGTGACATCGGCAACACCGGGGAGCTGTTTTTT
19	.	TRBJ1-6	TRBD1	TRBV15	CATSREIILGQGENSPLHF	TGTGCCACCAGCAGAGAGATAATCCTCGGACAGGGGGAGAATTCACCCCTCCACTTT
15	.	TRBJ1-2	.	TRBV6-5	CASSSGGIYGYGYTF	TGTGCCAGCAGTTCCGGAGGGATTTATGGCTATGGCTACACCTTC
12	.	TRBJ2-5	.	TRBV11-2	CASSKNAETQYF	TGTGCCAGCAGCAAAAACGCGGAGACCCAGTACTTC
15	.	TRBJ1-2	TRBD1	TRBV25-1	CASSEHRGRSYGYTF	TGTGCCAGCAGTGAACACAGGGGGCGCAGCTATGGCTACACCTTC
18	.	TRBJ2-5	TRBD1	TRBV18	CASSMNTPGQAAQETQYF	TGTGCCAGCTCAATGAACACCCCGGGACAGGCTGCCCAAGAGACCCAGTACTTC
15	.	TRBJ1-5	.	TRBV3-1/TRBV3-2	CASSQGPLDYQPQHF	TGTGCCAGCAGCCAAGGCCCTCTTGACTATCAGCCCCAGCATTTT
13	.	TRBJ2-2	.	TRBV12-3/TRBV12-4	CAGRAREGGELFF	TGTGCCGGCAGAGCTAGAGAGGGCGGGGAGCTGTTTTTT
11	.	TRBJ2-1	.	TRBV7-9	CASSSADEQFF	TGTGCCAGCAGCTCGGCGGATGAGCAGTTCTTC
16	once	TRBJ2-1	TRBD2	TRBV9	CASSPTAGALYNEQFF	TGTGCCAGCAGCCCCACAGCGGGAGCGCTCTACAATGAGCAGTTCTTC
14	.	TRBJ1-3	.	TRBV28	CASSLAGSGNTIYF	TGTGCCAGCAGTTTAGCGGGGTCTGGAAACACCATATATTTT
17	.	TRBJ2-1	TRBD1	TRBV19	CASSSSRSQGAGDEQFF	TGTGCCAGTAGTTCCAGCCGTAGTCAGGGGGCTGGTGATGAGCAGTTCTTC
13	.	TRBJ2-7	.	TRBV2	CASSDRGSYEQYF	TGTGCCAGCAGTGACAGGGGCTCCTACGAGCAGTACTTC
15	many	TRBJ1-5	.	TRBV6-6	CASSYYQTGNQPQHF	TGTGCCAGCAGTTACTACCAGACTGGCAATCAGCCCCAGCATTTT
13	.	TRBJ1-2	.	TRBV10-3	CAIQTTASYGYTF	TGTGCCATCCAAACGACGGCTAGCTATGGCTACACCTTC
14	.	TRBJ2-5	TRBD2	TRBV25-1	CASRGRGSGQTQYF	TGTGCCAGCAGGGGGAGGGGCTCGGGACAGACCCAGTACTTC
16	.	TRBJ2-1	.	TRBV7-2	CASSTRGGAGYNEQFF	TGTGCCAGCAGCACCCGCGGCGGGGCCGGCTACAATGAGCAGTTCTTC
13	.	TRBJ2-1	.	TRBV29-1	CSVNRPGYNEQFF	TGCAGCGTCAATAGGCCAGGATACAATGAGCAGTTCTTC
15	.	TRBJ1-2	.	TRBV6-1	CASIEPGIPNYGYTF	TGTGCCAGCATCGAACCCGGGATCCCTAACTATGGCTACACCTTC
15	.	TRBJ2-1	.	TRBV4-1	CASSQEPGSYNEQFF	TGCGCCAGCAGCCAAGAGCCGGGGTCCTACAATGAGCAGTTCTTC
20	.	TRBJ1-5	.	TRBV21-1	CASSKGGGTGGKKENQPQHF	TGTGCCAGCAGCAAAGGGGGAGGGACAGGGGGCAAAAAGGAGAATCAGCCCCAGCATTTT
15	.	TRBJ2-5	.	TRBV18	CASSAAPGNQETQYF	TGTGCCAGCTCAGCCGCTCCGGGGAACCAAGAGACCCAGTACTTC
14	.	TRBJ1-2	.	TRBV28	CASIRDTANYGYTF	TGTGCCAGCATTAGGGACACAGCTAACTATGGCTACACCTTC
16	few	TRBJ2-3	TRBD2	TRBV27	CASSLVPGGGTDTQYF	TGTGCCAGCAGTTTAGTCCCGGGAGGAGGCACAGATACGCAGTATTTT